This T cell receptor beta chain was captured by sequencing in a study of cytomegalovirus exposure and HLA in healthy donors. Whole-study findings and limits: Usually a TCR sequence was rare, but some public TCRs were found in many donors. The study carried out a later analysis of TCR beta sequences. It associated around 17,000 of them with specific HLA alleles at a false discovery rate of 0.05. Immune exposure information available was restricted to CMV serostatus. By a later analysis, the bulk of CMV-associated TCR beta chains appeared HLA-restricted.

In the case of this clone: The antigen is unknown.

60 Vbeta and 13 Jbeta primers were used in PCR. Libraries were prepared by immunoSEQ multiplex PCR; TCRdb keeps only in-frame clonotypes and omits some of them. Of more than 85,000 clones listed, approximately 82% were seen once; the top ten hold about 2.5%. Trimming removed 7 bases from V and 3 bases from J, with 12 bases in between. Germline CDR1 SGHAT, CDR2 FQNNGV. The CDR3 totals 13 residues. The chain combines TRBV11-2 with TRBJ1-1, with no clear D. The sample was PBMCs. This TCR was recovered from a man aged 40-49 years in good health and CMV-seronegative. The CDR3 region is CASNHYGDTEAFF. The CDR3 DNA reads TGTGCCAGCAACCACTACGGGGACACTGAAGCTTTCTTT.